This paragraph covers one T cell receptor (beta chain) sequence. CDR3 length: 18 residues. V lost 3 bases to trimming and J lost 3 bases; unmatched junction nucleotides: 8. Per germline, CDR1 LGHDT and CDR2 YNNKEL (reference sequence). Residents of around 24 US areas, aged roughly 18 to 90 years, made up the participants. Allocation to cohorts depended on clinical history reported by the participants. The data are from a study of blood T cell repertoires in COVID-19. The wider study: In each case, the material was cDNA or gDNA derived from T cells, B-cell-depleted T cells, or PBMCs.

Using immunoSEQ multiplex PCR, the repertoire was profiled, and TCRdb retains in-frame clones only, with some absent. Here the sample spans 250,000 to 350,000 clones, 90% being singletons. The chain has TRBV3-1 (or the pseudogene TRBV3-2) and TRBJ2-1; 13 positions match TRBD2. Sequenced: PBMCs or T cells enriched from blood (not recorded which). The TCR sequence derives from a woman under 30 with acute COVID-19. In nucleotides, the CDR3 is TGTGCCAGCAGCCACGGACTAGCGGGAGTTTCCAACTACAATGAGCAGTTCTTC. Its translation is CASSHGLAGVSNYNEQFF.